The clone carrying this T cell receptor beta chain appeared many times. Its antigen is not known. V dropped 5 bases and J dropped 5 bases, with 12 bases sitting between them. This CDR3 is built from 13 residues. Per germline, CDR1 MNHEY and CDR2 SVGAGI. The sample comes from a study of T cell repertoires in cytomegalovirus infection. Turning to the study itself: Use of recently identified HLA-C-restricted and well-studied HLA-B-restricted CMV epitopes was part of the study. Both CMV infection and a matching HLA type were indicated by public TCR beta signatures. Study-level findings and limits: Ex vivo responses were dominated by HLA-C-restricted CMV-specific TCR beta clonotypes.

TCRdb re-called the reads with MiXCR, one entry per CDR3 protein. Among 830,000 or so distinct CDR3 sequences listed, over 25% were seen once. The sequenced sample was cultured CD8+ T cells from PBMCs, obtained from culture after CMV antigen stimulation. This rearrangement joins TRBV6-5 to TRBJ1-1, with unresolved D. The clonotype comes from a human donor in good health (CMV status not recorded). Some clones in this sample may be carry-over from other donors' samples. CDR3 region: CASSPRGVTEAFF. The CDR3 nucleotides are TGTGCCAGCAGTCCTCGGGGAGTGACTGAAGCTTTCTTT.